Below, 26 T cell receptor beta chains from the same sample are listed, as sequenced in a study of Ad26.COV2.S vaccination and SARS-CoV-2 variants. The protocol was immunoSEQ multiplex PCR, while the TCRdb copy is restricted to in-frame clones and leaves out a portion. The sample carries 400,000 to 450,000 clones, 80% to 95% recorded once. As to treatment: around 19 received Ad26.COV2.S at low or high dose, single or two shots; roughly five received placebo; per-sample allocation not given. Samples came from day 63 after the first vaccine or placebo injection. Sequencing was performed on peripheral blood, taken in a trial of Ad26.COV2.S vaccine versus placebo. The receptor source for this set is a person aged 18-60 years who received the Ad26.COV2.S COVID-19 vaccine or a placebo.

The CDR3: CASSLGYSYEQYF. DNA of the CDR3: TGCGCCAGCAGCTTGGGGTATTCCTACGAGCAGTACTTC. The chain recombines TRBV5-1 with TRBJ2-7; D call uncertain. The CDR3 sequence is 13 residues long. Germline values: CDR1 SGHRS, CDR2 YFSETQ. Between the trimmed V and J ends, which lost 0 bases and 1 base, there was a span of 5 bases.

The V and J genes are TRBV21-1 and TRBJ2-3; the table assigns TRBD2, which was not confirmed against the DNA. TRBV21-1 is recorded as a pseudogene. This CDR3 comprises 16 residues. The CDR3 region has the DNA TGTGCCAGCAGCAAAGAGGAGCTAGCGGCCACAGATACGCAGTATTTT. Amino acid sequence: CASSKEELAATDTQYF.

This clone was seen a handful of times. This chain links TRBV12-3 or TRBV12-4 with TRBJ1-5, with 7 nucleotides matching TRBD1. Trimming at V came to 5 bases and at J to 7 bases, leaving 5 bases not matched to a gene. The CDR3 runs to 13 residues. The CDR3 here is CASSETGLQPQHF. CDR3 coding DNA: TGTGCCAGCAGTGAGACAGGGCTGCAGCCCCAGCATTTT.

This clone was picked up a small number of times. The chain carries TRBV6-2 or TRBV6-3 and TRBJ2-7; the D call may be TRBD1 or TRBD2 (6 bases each). CDR1 and CDR2 (germline): MNHEY, SVGEGT. The CDR3 length is 13 residues. V was cut by 6 bases and J by 7 bases, with 16 bases left in between. CDR3 sequence (DNA): TGTGCCAGCAGCGAGGGGGAGGTGAGGGAGCAGTACTTC. It codes for CASSEGEVREQYF.

This chain links TRBV27 with TRBJ2-3, with 10 bases matching TRBD2. Germline-derived CDR1 and CDR2 are MNHEY and SMNVEV (reference sequence). Trimming took 4 bases from V and 5 from J; bases not matched to a gene: 9. The CDR3 totals 16 residues. The CDR3 reads CASSWLAGASRDTQYF. In nucleotides, the CDR3 is TGTGCCAGCAGTTGGCTAGCGGGAGCGAGTAGAGATACGCAGTATTTT.

This clone has just a few counts. V is TRBV2 and J is TRBJ2-1; unclear D gene. Trimming stripped 2 bases from V and 6 bases from J, with 14 bases between. In germline, CDR1 is SNHLY, CDR2 FYNNEI. CDR3 size: 15 residues. Here the CDR3 reads CASSEMLVGINEQFF. As DNA, the CDR3 is TGTGCCAGCAGTGAAATGCTAGTAGGCATCAATGAGCAGTTCTTC.

The V gene is TRBV6-2 or TRBV6-3, the J gene TRBJ2-7, with D uncertain. The V end lost 0 bases, the J end lost 2 bases, and 14 bases lay between the germline ends. The CDR3 length is 16 residues. Per the germline V gene, CDR1 is MNHEY and CDR2 is SVGEGT. The CDR3 is CASSYSYYRPTYEQYF. In DNA, the CDR3 is TGTGCCAGCAGTTACTCGTATTACAGACCTACCTACGAGCAGTACTTC.

This chain uses TRBV7-9 with TRBJ2-3; D could derive from TRBD1 or TRBD2 (5 bases each). The CDR3 runs to 18 residues. CDR1 is SEHNR and CDR2 is FQNEAQ in the germline V gene (reference sequence). Between the trimmed V and J ends, which lost 1 base and 0 bases, there was a span of 17 bases. The DNA for the CDR3 is TGTGCCAGCAGCTTAGTCGGTTCCGGGGCCTTTAGCACAGATACGCAGTATTTT. This codes for CASSLVGSGAFSTDTQYF. Full variable domain (outside the CDR3, taken from reference TRBV7-9 and TRBJ2-3): DTGVSQNPRHKITKRGQNVTFRCDPISEHNRLYWYRQTLGQGPEFLTYFQNEAQLEKSRLLSDRFSAERPKGSFSTLEIQRTEQGDSAMYLCASSLVGSGAFSTDTQYFGPGTRLTVL.

This clone has only a few counts. The chain couples TRBV12-3 or TRBV12-4 to TRBJ1-4; weak D call: TRBD1 (6 bases). The V and J ends lost 3 bases and 11 bases respectively, with 13 bases between them. This CDR3 is built from 13 residues. In nucleotides, the CDR3 is TGTGCCAGCAGTTTTATGGAGGGGGTGAAACTGTTTTTT. Protein sequence: CASSFMEGVKLFF.

This clone has a single count. The chain has TRBV5-4 and TRBJ1-1; possible D gene TRBD1, 5 bases. With 0 bases removed from V and 5 bases from J, the gap between germline ends came to 11 bases. CDR3 length: 14 amino acids. The germline CDR1 and CDR2 sequences are SGHNT and YYREEE (reference sequence). For the CDR3, the DNA is TGTGCCAGCAGCTTGGATGGGGCTTTAACTGAAGCTTTCTTT. Residues: CASSLDGALTEAFF.

CDR3 in amino acids: CASSQANYGYTF. The CDR3 nucleotides are TGCGCCAGCAGCCAAGCGAACTATGGCTACACCTTC. This rearrangement joins TRBV4-1 to TRBJ1-2; D call uncertain. This CDR3 spans 12 amino acids. The germline CDR1 and CDR2 sequences are MGHRA and YSYEKL. Trimming stripped 1 base from V and 2 bases from J, with 2 bases between.

The rearrangement links TRBV2 to TRBJ2-1, with TRBD1 matching 7 bases. The CDR3 contains 13 residues. The germline CDR1 and CDR2 sequences are SNHLY and FYNNEI. Trimming took 4 bases from V and 5 from J; bases not matched to a gene: 2. CDR3 bases: TGTGCCAGCAGTGCCGACAGGGACAATGAGCAGTTCTTC. Translation: CASSADRDNEQFF.

The rearrangement joins TRBV9 to TRBJ2-1; D is ambiguous. Looked up from germline, CDR1 is SGDLS and CDR2 is YYNGEE. With 7 bases removed from V and 7 bases from J, the gap between germline ends came to 21 bases. The CDR3 runs 15 residues. CDR3 DNA sequence: TGTGCCAGCGGGATTGGCGAATATGGGGAAAATGAGCAGTTCTTC. It specifies CASGIGEYGENEQFF.

V is TRBV27 and J is TRBJ2-1, with a weak D call TRBD2 (5 bases). The CDR3 totals 14 residues. V was trimmed by 9 bases and J by 7 bases, leaving 19 bases between them. Germline V lookup: CDR1 MNHEY, CDR2 SMNVEV (reference sequence). As DNA, the CDR3 is TGTGCCAGTGGGGAACTAGGAAATGTAAATGAGCAGTTCTTC. Its translation is CASGELGNVNEQFF.

The J gene is TRBJ2-7, the V gene TRBV7-2; the D is unclear. This CDR3 contains 15 residues. Germline CDR1 and CDR2: SGHTA and FQGNSA. V was shortened by 5 bases and J by 3 bases, with 17 bases between the two germline ends. CDR3 DNA sequence: TGTGCCAGCAGCGCCCGGGCCTCGAACAACTACGAGCAGTACTTC. Translation: CASSARASNNYEQYF.

The chain joins TRBV28 to TRBJ2-5; 8 bases are a match to TRBD2. This CDR3 contains 15 residues. Germline V gives CDR1 MDHEN, CDR2 SYDVKM. With V trimmed by 3 bases and J by 6 bases, 9 bases remained unmatched. The CDR3 spells CASSFRRAGVKTQYF. The DNA of the CDR3 is TGTGCCAGCAGTTTTAGACGAGCGGGAGTAAAGACCCAGTACTTC.

V and J are TRBV30 and TRBJ2-4; the D is unclear. This CDR3 comprises 14 residues. Trimming shortened V by 3 bases and J by 6 bases, and 15 bases separated the two germline ends. Germline assignment: CDR1 GTSNPN and CDR2 SVGIG (reference sequence). The CDR3 spells CAWSLNFQRNIQYF. The CDR3, as DNA: TGTGCCTGGAGCCTCAATTTCCAAAGAAACATTCAGTACTTC.

The chain combines TRBV19 with TRBJ1-4; D call uncertain. Trimming stripped 7 bases from V and 7 bases from J, with 16 bases between. The CDR3 runs 14 residues. Germline V gives CDR1 LNHDA, CDR2 SQIVND (reference sequence). CDR3 protein: CASKDSPKGEKLFF. Written as DNA, the CDR3 is TGTGCCAGTAAAGACTCCCCAAAGGGTGAAAAACTGTTTTTT.

The chain recombines TRBV7-2 with TRBJ2-4, with 14 bases aligning to TRBD2. With V trimmed by 5 bases and J by 2 bases, 8 bases remained unmatched. Germline CDR1 reads SGHTA; CDR2 reads FQGNSA. There are 18 residues in the CDR3. In nucleotides, the CDR3 is TGTGCCAGCAGCCCGGGACTAGCGGGAGTAAGGACCAAAAACATTCAGTACTTC. This codes for CASSPGLAGVRTKNIQYF.

This CDR3 is CASSFDMTSGFPRDEQFF. As DNA, the CDR3 is TGTGCCAGCAGCTTCGACATGACTAGCGGTTTTCCTAGGGATGAGCAGTTCTTC. The chain uses TRBV7-2 and TRBJ2-1, with 9 positions matching TRBD2. Germline CDR1 is SGHTA and CDR2 is FQGNSA. Trimming at V came to 3 bases and at J to 8 bases, leaving 17 bases not matched to a gene. The CDR3 extends over 18 amino acids.

The rearrangement links TRBV10-1 to TRBJ2-1; TRBD2 matches 9 bases. Germline values: CDR1 WNHNN, CDR2 SYGVQD (reference sequence). The CDR3 is 13 amino acids. V lost 4 bases and J lost 8; bases outside the gene matches: 3. CDR3 nucleotides: TGCGCCAGCAGTGCGGGACTAGCCGATGAGCAGTTCTTC. Encoded protein: CASSAGLADEQFF.

The CDR3 loop is CSVEDGWEGGYTF. The DNA for the CDR3 is TGCAGCGTTGAAGATGGATGGGAGGGCGGCTACACCTTC. The chain is built from TRBV29-1 and TRBJ1-2; D is uncertain. This CDR3 has 13 residues. The germline gives CDR1 SQVTM, CDR2 ANQGSEA. V was clipped by 0 bases and J by 8 bases, with 13 bases between them.

V is TRBV7-2 and J is TRBJ2-3; D remains unclear. CDR3 length: 17 amino acids. From germline, CDR1 is SGHTA and CDR2 FQGNSA. Between the trimmed V and J ends, which lost 1 base and 1 base, there was a span of 15 bases. The CDR3 DNA sequence: TGTGCCAGCAGCTTAGGTGGTACGGCGGACCGCACAGATACGCAGTATTTT. Its translation is CASSLGGTADRTDTQYF.

The chain combines TRBV10-3 with TRBJ2-2, with a tentative D call TRBD2 (5 bases). The CDR3 has 16 residues. CDR1 is ENHRY and CDR2 is SYGVKD in the germline V gene. Trimming left V 4 bases short and J 2 bases short, with 14 bases between. The CDR3 is CAISGSSGINTGELFF. CDR3 DNA: TGTGCCATCAGTGGAAGTTCGGGAATTAACACCGGGGAGCTGTTTTTT.

This clone has only one observation. The V gene is TRBV6-5, the J gene TRBJ1-4, with 7 nucleotides matching TRBD1. The V gene's germline CDR1 is MNHEY and CDR2 SVGAGI. The CDR3 runs to 15 residues. The CDR3 DNA reads as TGTGCGATCCAAAAGGGACAGACAACTAATGAAAAACTGTTTTTT. It translates to CAIQKGQTTNEKLFF.

This clone appeared a few times. This sequence joins TRBV6-5 and TRBJ2-2; D gene uncertain. The CDR3 length is 14 residues. Trimming took 0 bases from V and 6 from J, leaving 8 bases between them. Germline CDR1 is MNHEY and CDR2 is SVGAGI. This chain's CDR3 is CASSYSSAAGELFF. The CDR3 nucleotides are TGTGCCAGCAGTTACTCGTCGGCAGCCGGGGAGCTGTTTTTT.